These T cell receptor beta chains were read from a single sample in a study of blood T cell repertoires in COVID-19. The assay was immunoSEQ multiplex PCR, and TCRdb's table has in-frame clones only and misses some. This table holds about 200,000 clones, around 82% found once. Material for sequencing was peripheral blood. The receptors shown here come from a woman in her 70s with acute or convalescent COVID-19. Both conserved end residues are part of each CDR3.

v_call cdr3_aa
TRBV2 CASSERPDVNGEAFF
TRBV29-1 CSVRTGSSYEQYF
TRBV2 CASIPGQGNEKLFF
TRBV3-1/TRBV3-2 CASSYGTPSSGANVLTF
TRBV10-1 CARLWGGEQFF
TRBV6-4 CASSDSFLGNPGYTF
TRBV7-3 CASSSTNRREETQYF
TRBV27 CASHAFGTRVRDTQYF
TRBV6-1 CASSEALGLAGSDTQYF
TRBV6-5 CASSSAGTGELFF
TRBV29-1 CSVEEHGTYEQYF
TRBV19 CASTPMGEGGGELFF
TRBV19 CASSTSARGDHYGYTF
TRBV5-4 CASSLNQGFGEQFF
TRBV12-3/TRBV12-4 CASSLRQGGEAFF
TRBV29-1 CSVESAGLAGGTSGNEQFF
TRBV2 CASSVRDSPDEQYF
TRBV14 CASSQGVARGQNIQYF
TRBV2 CASVHLQGNSGANVLTF
TRBV7-8 CASTGRDTGNSPLHF
TRBV2 CASSVGVGTYEQYF
TRBV3-1/TRBV3-2 CASSQDPPRRPNEQFF
TRBV28 CASSSTGDLNTGELFF
TRBV24-1 CATSDLQVSGVETQYF
TRBV19 CATGGGDGANVLTF
TRBV14 CASSQRLAGGDTQYF
TRBV30 CAWNERDKNIQYF
TRBV6-6 CASSRWTGSFYEQYF
TRBV5-1 CASSLITGQNTEAFF
TRBV24-1 CATSDSLAGVSNEQFF
TRBV19 CASSIDGAAGGYGELFF
TRBV10-3 CAISERLESSYEQYF
TRBV28 CASSLGGDSSYEQYF
TRBV6-6 CASSYQGTGFGELFF
TRBV18 CASSRGLANYNEQFF
TRBV7-9 CASSPTGLGPFF
TRBV5-1 CASSRTGTNEKLFF
TRBV2 CASSVQGAVNNEQFF
TRBV7-9 CASSPGNNSPLHF
TRBV11-2 CASSPRTGGNTEAFF
TRBV5-4 CASSLDREGFNEQFF
TRBV28 CASSLDRESEQYF
TRBV7-2 CASSSGLAGQETQYF
TRBV5-1 CASSHRDRVTPLRGTEAFF
TRBV28 CASSFWTSGNEQFF
TRBV7-9 CASSLGLAGAEQYF
TRBV3-1/TRBV3-2 CASSSRQDEQYF
TRBV4-2 CASSQEVQGSYNEQFF
TRBV5-1 CASSFSGVNTEAFF
TRBV7-2 CASSLQSNEKLFF